This T cell receptor (beta chain) is drawn from a study of blood T cell repertoires in COVID-19. Study context: Sites in the United States, Italy and Spain provided acute and convalescent COVID-19 samples. PBMCs, B-cell-depleted T cells, or T cells provided the cDNA or gDNA that made up the material.

Looked up from germline, CDR1 is MDHEN and CDR2 is SYDVKM. CDR3 size: 13 residues. Germline trimming cut 3 bases from V and 4 bases from J; bases unmatched to any gene: 3. Original processing notes: The authors estimated nucleated cell counts from reference gene primer amplification. Libraries were prepared by immunoSEQ multiplex PCR; TCRdb keeps only in-frame clonotypes and omits some of them. V and J calls and clone size are as listed in that table; D and trimming were resolved from the DNA. Of 50,000 to 65,000 clones listed, about 91% were seen once; the top ten hold approximately 4.3%. The material sequenced was peripheral blood. This TCR came from a man in his fifties or sixties with acute or convalescent COVID-19. The chain has TRBV28 and TRBJ2-7; 7 bases match TRBD1. The CDR3 sequence: CASSLGDSYEQYF. CDR3 sequence (DNA): TGTGCCAGCAGTTTGGGGGACAGTTACGAGCAGTACTTC.